The TCR beta chain described here comes from a study of response to subunit inactivated influenza vaccine (dated 2018 in TCRdb). About the investigation overall: The study used deep quantitative T cell receptor repertoire profiling to track responses to a trivalent subunit inactivated influenza vaccine. Broad study findings and their caveats: The authors suggested that each seasonal influenza vaccination may recruit only a limited number of new T cells.

In regard to this clonotype: Its antigen is currently not known. One base away there is no much larger clone; base qualities are not given.

The library was built by means of RT-PCR. Data came from an Illumina HiSeq 2500. Through fastp at Q25 and MiXCR, TCRdb rebuilt clones from the public reads, retaining in-frame beta chains. Rows with a matching CDR3 protein are joined into one entry that keeps the most common DNA and genes. For this sample there are about 500,000 distinct CDR3 sequences; 16% appear just once. Together, the top ten hold around 3% of the sample. The CDR3 contains 17 residues, cysteine and phenylalanine counted. The CDR3 DNA has 51 bases and is translated from base 1. After removal of 0 bases from V and 8 bases from J, the junction retains 7 bases not matched to a gene. The germline V gene encodes CDR1 MGHRA and CDR2 YSYEKL.

The receptor chain draws on TRBV4-1 and TRBJ2-1; 13 bases in the middle match TRBD2. This specimen was CD4+ T cells sorted from PBMCs, taken less than 30 months after vaccination. The receptor was derived from a man in his fifties or sixties who received an inactivated influenza vaccine. Donor details come from another sample of the same person, matched by shared clones. The DNA sequence follows: TGCGCCAGCAGCCAAGATCAAACTAGCGGGAGGGTCGATGAGCAGTTCTTC. Translated, it reads CASSQDQTSGRVDEQFF.